Sequencing of this T cell receptor (beta chain) was carried out in a study of blood T cell repertoires in COVID-19. Original processing notes: The authors estimated nucleated cell counts from reference gene primer amplification. The method was immunoSEQ multiplex PCR; TCRdb's version includes in-frame clones alone and lacks a portion of them. From that table come the V and J calls and clone size; the DNA was used to work out D and trimming. This repertoire shows over 150,000 clones, roughly 84% found once; its top ten account for 13% to 15%. The CDR3 is 13 residues long. The germline gives CDR1 MNHEY, CDR2 SVGEGT. Trimming took 5 bases from V and 2 from J, leaving 10 bases between them.

This sequence joins TRBV6-2 or TRBV6-3 and TRBJ2-7, with a weak D call TRBD2 (5 bases). Sequenced input: peripheral blood. The clonotype originates from a man younger than 35 with active or convalescent COVID-19. CDR3 DNA sequence: TGTGCCAGCAGTAAGGACTCGCCCTACGAGCAGTACTTC. Translated: CASSKDSPYEQYF.